The subject of this entry is one T cell receptor (beta chain). Its antigen is unknown. The data were obtained in a study of read filtering for tumor transcriptome and immune sequencing. For the study at large: RNA-seq yielded only roughly 80 to 1,400 TCR reads, IR-seq about 4 to 10.27 million.

General study points: Sorted CD138-negative bone marrow cells were not purified T cells.

From 300 to 400 ng of RNA, a library with molecular barcoded alpha/delta and beta/gamma adaptors was made. Each CDR3 protein gets one entry after TCRdb re-called the reads with MiXCR. Counted here are about 38,000 distinct CDR3 sequences, approximately 14% occurring once; the ten biggest clones make up roughly 18%. This sequence originates from a donor aged 40 or over with multiple myeloma. The sample consisted of a population of CD138-negative cells sorted from bone marrow.

The CDR3 DNA sequence: TGTGCCAGCCTCCCGGGACACATCTCTGGGGCCAACGTCCTGACTTTC. Translation: CASLPGHISGANVLTF. The rearrangement uses TRBV27 and TRBJ2-6; a possible D gene is TRBD1 (6 bases). V lost 8 bases to trimming and J lost 0 bases, with 14 bases between them. Per germline, CDR1 MNHEY and CDR2 SMNVEV (reference sequence). This CDR3 contains 16 residues. The full variable domain, completed using reference TRBV27 and TRBJ2-6, is EAQVTQNPRYLITVTGKKLTVTCSQNMNHEYMSWYRQDPGLGLRQIYYSMNVEVTDKGDVPEGYKVSRKEKRNFPLILESPSPNQTSLYFCASLPGHISGANVLTFGAGSRLTVL.